A single sample gave rise to the 3 T cell receptor beta chains below, sequenced in a study of blood T cell repertoires in COVID-19. Sequencing used immunoSEQ multiplex PCR; TCRdb keeps in-frame clones, though not all of them. The sample has 150,000 to 200,000 clones, approximately 86% seen once. The sample consisted of peripheral blood. These receptors came from a man aged 18 to 29 with acute or convalescent COVID-19.

J is TRBJ2-5 and V is TRBV30; weak D call: TRBD2 (5 bases). The CDR3 extends over 14 amino acids. V was clipped by 2 bases and J by 1 base, with 11 bases between them. The germline V gene has CDR1 GTSNPN and CDR2 SVGIG (reference sequence). The CDR3 here is CAWSLLGIQETQYF. Written as DNA, the CDR3 is TGTGCCTGGAGTTTACTCGGGATCCAAGAGACCCAGTACTTC.

The CDR3 loop is CASSPLSSGGSSYEQYV. The CDR3 region has the DNA TGTGCCAGCAGTCCGCTTTCATCGGGGGGGAGCTCCTACGAGCAGTACGTC. The V call is TRBV11-2, the J call TRBJ2-7, with 8 bases identical to TRBD2. Trimming took 6 bases from V and 0 from J; bases not matched to a gene: 13. Germline CDR1 reads SGHAT; CDR2 reads FQNNGV. The CDR3 is made up of 17 amino acids.

For this clone: Distinct nucleotide sequences in the sample also encode this CDR3. The rearrangement links TRBV18 to TRBJ1-4; the match to TRBD1 covers 9 bases. The CDR3 totals 15 residues. V was clipped by 0 bases and J by 7 bases; unmatched bases: 3. Germline V gene lookup returns CDR1 KGHSH and CDR2 LQKENI. The DNA for the CDR3 is TGTGCCAGCTCACCACCGGGACAGGGTGGTGAAAAACTGTTTTTT. Translation: CASSPPGQGGEKLFF.